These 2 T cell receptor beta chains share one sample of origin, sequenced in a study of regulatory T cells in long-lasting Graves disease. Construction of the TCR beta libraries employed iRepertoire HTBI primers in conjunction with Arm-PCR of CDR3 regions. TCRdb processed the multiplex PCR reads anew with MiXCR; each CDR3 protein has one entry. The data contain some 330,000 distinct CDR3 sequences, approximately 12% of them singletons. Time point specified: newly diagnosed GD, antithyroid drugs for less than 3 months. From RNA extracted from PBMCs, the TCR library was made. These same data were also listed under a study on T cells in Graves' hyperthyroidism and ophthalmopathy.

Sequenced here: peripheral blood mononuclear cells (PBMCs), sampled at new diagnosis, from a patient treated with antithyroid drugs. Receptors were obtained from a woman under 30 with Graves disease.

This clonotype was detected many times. The CDR3 sequence is CASSYIAGGRNEQFF. CDR3 sequence (DNA): TGTGCCAGCAGCTACATAGCGGGGGGGCGAAATGAGCAGTTCTTC. This chain joins TRBV7-2 and TRBJ2-1; 11 bases match TRBD2. Germline V lookup: CDR1 SGHTA, CDR2 FQGNSA. The CDR3 is 15 amino acids. After removal of 4 bases from V and 7 bases from J, the junction contained 6 bases not matched to a gene. Full variable domain (remainder filled in from reference TRBV7-2 and TRBJ2-1): GAGVSQSPSNKVTEKGKDVELRCDPISGHTALYWYRQSLGQGLEFLIYFQGNSAPDKSGLPSDRFSAERTGGSVSTLTIQRTQQEDSAVYLCASSYIAGGRNEQFFGPGTRLTVL.

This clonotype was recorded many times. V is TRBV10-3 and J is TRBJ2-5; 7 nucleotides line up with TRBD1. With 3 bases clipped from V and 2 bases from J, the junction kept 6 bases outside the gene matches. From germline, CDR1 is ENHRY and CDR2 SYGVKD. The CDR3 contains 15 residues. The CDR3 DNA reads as TGTGCCATCAGTGATCAGGGACAGAGTCAAGAGACCCAGTACTTC. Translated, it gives CAISDQGQSQETQYF.